This entry is about one T cell receptor beta chain. PCR was performed using 60 Vbeta and 13 Jbeta primers. Method: immunoSEQ multiplex PCR; TCRdb's copy keeps in-frame clones and lacks some. This table has 110,000 to 150,000 clones, 65% to 80% appearing once. This entry comes from a study of cytomegalovirus exposure and HLA in healthy donors. The length of the CDR3 is 16 residues. CDR1 and CDR2 (germline): SGHRS, YFSETQ. Trimming shortened V by 1 base and J by 3 bases, and 16 bases separated the two germline ends. The sequencing input was PBMCs. The clonotype was recovered from a man between 25 and 39 years old in good health and CMV-seronegative. The chain carries TRBV5-1 and TRBJ2-5; a weak D match, TRBD1 (5 bases). As DNA, the CDR3 is TGCGCCAGCAGCTTGCCTAAACGACAGAGAGAAGAGACCCAGTACTTC. Its protein is CASSLPKRQREETQYF.